Listed below are T cell receptor beta chains from one sample, sequenced in a study of cytomegalovirus exposure and HLA in healthy donors. The data were produced by immunoSEQ multiplex PCR, yet TCRdb's version contains in-frame clones alone and is incomplete. The sample lists roughly 59,000 clones, 55% to 75% occurring once. The sample taken for sequencing was PBMCs. The receptor source for this set is a man aged 40-50 years in good health and CMV-seropositive. CDR3s include the opening cysteine and the closing phenylalanine or tryptophan. D genes are given only for firm matches.

j_gene: TRBJ2-7
d_gene: .
v_gene: TRBV13
CDR3aa: CASSLGDSYTYEQYF

j_gene: TRBJ1-5
d_gene: TRBD1
v_gene: TRBV6-5
CDR3aa: CASSVLEGAGQPQHF

j_gene: TRBJ1-2
d_gene: TRBD1
v_gene: TRBV7-9
CDR3aa: CASSLEGGQGYGYTF

j_gene: TRBJ1-2
d_gene: TRBD1
v_gene: TRBV18
CDR3aa: CASSPTGGGGYTF

j_gene: TRBJ1-5
d_gene: .
v_gene: TRBV19
CDR3aa: CASTQNSNQPQHF

j_gene: TRBJ2-5
d_gene: TRBD1
v_gene: TRBV5-1
CDR3aa: CASSLARTGVETQYF

j_gene: TRBJ2-1
d_gene: TRBD2
v_gene: TRBV18
CDR3aa: CASSPPRLAGRNNEQFF

j_gene: TRBJ2-2
d_gene: TRBD2
v_gene: TRBV7-2
CDR3aa: CASSLGLAGVRTGELFF

j_gene: TRBJ2-2
d_gene: .
v_gene: TRBV19
CDR3aa: CASSKGGITGELFF

j_gene: TRBJ2-2
d_gene: TRBD1
v_gene: TRBV19
CDR3aa: CASSRALQGSGTGELFF

j_gene: TRBJ2-3
d_gene: .
v_gene: TRBV29-1
CDR3aa: CSVEPADTQYF

j_gene: TRBJ2-3
d_gene: .
v_gene: TRBV6-5
CDR3aa: CASRQAGQAPYF

j_gene: TRBJ2-2
d_gene: .
v_gene: TRBV11-1
CDR3aa: CASSLTAENTGELFF

j_gene: TRBJ2-2
d_gene: TRBD1
v_gene: TRBV30
CDR3aa: CAWSTGQGNTGELFF

j_gene: TRBJ2-7
d_gene: .
v_gene: TRBV6-1
CDR3aa: CASFGRGGYYEQYF

j_gene: TRBJ1-2
d_gene: TRBD1
v_gene: TRBV7-8
CDR3aa: CASSLSQGVYGYTF

j_gene: TRBJ1-4
d_gene: .
v_gene: TRBV6-1
CDR3aa: CASSLFREGEKLFF

j_gene: TRBJ2-3
d_gene: TRBD2
v_gene: TRBV5-4
CDR3aa: CASTGTSGSSTDTQYF

j_gene: TRBJ2-3
d_gene: .
v_gene: TRBV6-5
CDR3aa: CASSPTAVGGVRYF

j_gene: TRBJ1-4
d_gene: TRBD1
v_gene: TRBV7-9
CDR3aa: CASSSQGALNEKLFF

j_gene: TRBJ2-1
d_gene: TRBD2
v_gene: TRBV7-9
CDR3aa: CASSFGTSHNEQFF

j_gene: TRBJ2-1
d_gene: TRBD2
v_gene: TRBV6-1
CDR3aa: CASSEWGGRAGNEQFF

j_gene: TRBJ2-1
d_gene: .
v_gene: TRBV12-2
CDR3aa: CASRLRKTGGDNEQFF

j_gene: TRBJ1-1
d_gene: TRBD1
v_gene: TRBV29-1
CDR3aa: CSVDSRTGDTEAFF

j_gene: TRBJ2-5
d_gene: TRBD2
v_gene: TRBV7-8
CDR3aa: CASSSLSRGGSERYF

j_gene: TRBJ2-2
d_gene: .
v_gene: TRBV19
CDR3aa: CASSIDTANTGELFF

j_gene: TRBJ2-7
d_gene: .
v_gene: TRBV5-4
CDR3aa: CASSFNRANEQYF

j_gene: TRBJ1-1
d_gene: .
v_gene: TRBV6-5
CDR3aa: CASSYSTVMNTEAFF

j_gene: TRBJ1-1
d_gene: .
v_gene: TRBV5-1
CDR3aa: CASSLEGGGEAFF

j_gene: TRBJ1-3
d_gene: .
v_gene: TRBV29-1
CDR3aa: CSVVNPGNTIYF

j_gene: TRBJ2-3
d_gene: TRBD1
v_gene: TRBV29-1
CDR3aa: CSVRQGLADTQYF

j_gene: TRBJ2-7
d_gene: .
v_gene: TRBV7-3
CDR3aa: CASSLLHGSEQYF

j_gene: TRBJ1-6
d_gene: .
v_gene: TRBV5-5
CDR3aa: CASRQASGGWNSPLHF

j_gene: TRBJ1-2
d_gene: TRBD1
v_gene: TRBV5-6
CDR3aa: CASSRETGQGYGYTF

j_gene: TRBJ2-1
d_gene: TRBD2
v_gene: TRBV27
CDR3aa: CASTPRRGGHEQFF

j_gene: TRBJ2-7
d_gene: .
v_gene: TRBV27
CDR3aa: CASSLSESRGEQYF

j_gene: TRBJ1-5
d_gene: TRBD1
v_gene: TRBV6-5
CDR3aa: CASSRGGQGFQPQHF

j_gene: TRBJ1-2
d_gene: TRBD1
v_gene: TRBV27
CDR3aa: CASSLRQGPGYGYTF

j_gene: TRBJ1-3
d_gene: .
v_gene: TRBV9
CDR3aa: CASSVASTVGNTIYF

j_gene: TRBJ1-4
d_gene: .
v_gene: TRBV4-1
CDR3aa: CASSQDRVSANEKLFF

j_gene: TRBJ1-4
d_gene: TRBD1
v_gene: TRBV27
CDR3aa: CASRGQGRSYEKLFF

j_gene: TRBJ2-3
d_gene: .
v_gene: TRBV9
CDR3aa: CASSAHSGDVTDTQYF